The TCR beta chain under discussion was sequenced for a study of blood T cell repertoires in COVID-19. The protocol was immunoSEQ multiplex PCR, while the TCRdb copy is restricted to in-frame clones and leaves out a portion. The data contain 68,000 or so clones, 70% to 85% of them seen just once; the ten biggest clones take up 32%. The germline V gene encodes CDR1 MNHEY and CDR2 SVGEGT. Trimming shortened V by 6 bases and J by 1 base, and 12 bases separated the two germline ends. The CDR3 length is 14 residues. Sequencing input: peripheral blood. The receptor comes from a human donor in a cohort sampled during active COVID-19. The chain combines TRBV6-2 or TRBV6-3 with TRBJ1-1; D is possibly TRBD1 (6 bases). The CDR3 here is CASSPHRANTEAFF. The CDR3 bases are TGTGCCAGCAGCCCTCACAGGGCGAACACTGAAGCTTTCTTT.